A selection of T cell receptor beta chains follows, all from one sample in a study of human T cells and chemical hapten exposure. TCRdb passed the RACE reads through MiXCR, listing each CDR3 protein once. The sample carries fewer than 130,000 distinct CDR3 sequences, around 10% recorded once. The specimen was whole blood, collected in connection with sensitization to the hapten diphenylcyclopropenone (DPC). The receptors originated from a woman aged 40 to 50 with alopecia areata. Some clones in this sample may be carry-over from other donors' samples. CDR3s include the opening cysteine and the closing phenylalanine or tryptophan. The order of the fields is CDR3 length, J gene, V gene, CDR3 protein.

length: 11; J: TRBJ1-1; V: TRBV7-9; CDR3: CASSFGAEAFF
length: 16; J: TRBJ2-7; V: TRBV3-1; CDR3: CASSLGSGSKSNEQYF
length: 13; J: TRBJ1-1; V: TRBV12-3/TRBV12-4; CDR3: CASSPRQEGGAFF
length: 15; J: TRBJ2-7; V: TRBV10-3; CDR3: CAIRPQGTASYEQYF
length: 15; J: TRBJ1-5; V: TRBV12-3/TRBV12-4; CDR3: CASSLRQGAVQPQHF
length: 13; J: TRBJ2-4; V: TRBV12-3/TRBV12-4; CDR3: CASTLGQGNIQYF
length: 13; J: TRBJ1-1; V: TRBV6-4; CDR3: CASSVDSYTEAFF
length: 14; J: TRBJ1-1; V: TRBV18; CDR3: CASSPDRDATEAFF
length: 13; J: TRBJ1-1; V: TRBV4-3; CDR3: CASSQVEGAGAFF
length: 15; J: TRBJ2-5; V: TRBV11-2; CDR3: CASSLLVGGQETQYF
length: 16; J: TRBJ2-7; V: TRBV3-1; CDR3: CASSQKGGLSNYEQYF
length: 15; J: TRBJ1-6; V: TRBV19; CDR3: CASATRGQLNSPLHF
length: 16; J: TRBJ2-2; V: TRBV20-1; CDR3: CSATHTSGGNTGELFF
length: 16; J: TRBJ1-1; V: TRBV19; CDR3: CASSIDEDRDRDEAFF
length: 15; J: TRBJ2-2; V: TRBV4-2; CDR3: CASSQDLRGAGELFF
length: 24; J: TRBJ2-3; V: TRBV27; CDR3: CASSFYRGPPTGTSGRWGTDTQYF
length: 13; J: TRBJ1-2; V: TRBV28; CDR3: CASSLRSGFLYTF
length: 14; J: TRBJ2-2; V: TRBV20-1; CDR3: CSATGTGGAGELFF
length: 15; J: TRBJ2-2; V: TRBV20-1; CDR3: CSATPEITNTGELFF
length: 15; J: TRBJ2-3; V: TRBV28; CDR3: CASSSGTFSTDTQYF
length: 11; J: TRBJ2-2; V: TRBV29-1; CDR3: CSVMGPGELFF
length: 14; J: TRBJ2-5; V: TRBV5-1; CDR3: CASSPDSPDETQYF
length: 16; J: TRBJ2-4; V: TRBV6-5; CDR3: CASSWARVSAKNIQYF
length: 14; J: TRBJ2-3; V: TRBV27; CDR3: CASSSRRFGDTQYF
length: 15; J: TRBJ2-3; V: TRBV29-1; CDR3: CSVTGLAGVADTQYF
length: 14; J: TRBJ1-2; V: TRBV20-1; CDR3: CSARWPGVAYGYTF
length: 14; J: TRBJ1-1; V: TRBV20-1; CDR3: CSARGRQGYTEAFF
length: 15; J: TRBJ2-7; V: TRBV18; CDR3: CASSPPGQGFHEQYF
length: 16; J: TRBJ2-1; V: TRBV9; CDR3: CASSVAPTASYNEQFF
length: 14; J: TRBJ1-4; V: TRBV19; CDR3: CASSTYRVSEKLFF
length: 15; J: TRBJ1-2; V: TRBV12-5; CDR3: CASGLAGVRGYGYTF
length: 14; J: TRBJ2-1; V: TRBV20-1; CDR3: CSAIPGTSSNEQFF
length: 15; J: TRBJ2-7; V: TRBV5-8; CDR3: CASSPVLGVGYEQYF
length: 17; J: TRBJ1-1; V: TRBV5-1; CDR3: CASSLLVVGARGTEAFF
length: 19; J: TRBJ2-7; V: TRBV12-2; CDR3: CASRPWTGRMGLATYEQYF
length: 13; J: TRBJ1-2; V: TRBV30; CDR3: CACTGEGSYGYTF
length: 15; J: TRBJ2-7; V: TRBV7-2; CDR3: CASSPPRASSYEQYF
length: 17; J: TRBJ2-2; V: TRBV29-1; CDR3: CSVYNEAGGPNTGELFF